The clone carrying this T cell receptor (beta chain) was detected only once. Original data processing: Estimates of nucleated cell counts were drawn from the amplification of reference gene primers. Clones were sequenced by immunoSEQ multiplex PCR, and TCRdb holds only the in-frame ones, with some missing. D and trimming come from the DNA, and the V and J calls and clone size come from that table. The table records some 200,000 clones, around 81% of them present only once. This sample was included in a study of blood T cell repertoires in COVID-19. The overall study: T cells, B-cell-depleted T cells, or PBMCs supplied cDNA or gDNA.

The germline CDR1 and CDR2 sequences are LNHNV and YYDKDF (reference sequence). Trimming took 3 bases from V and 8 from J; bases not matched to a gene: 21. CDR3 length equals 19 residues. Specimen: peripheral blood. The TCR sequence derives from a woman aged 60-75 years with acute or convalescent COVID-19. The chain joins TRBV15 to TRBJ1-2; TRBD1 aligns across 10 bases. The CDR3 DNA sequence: TGTGCCACCAGCAGCCCAAACCTCGGGACAGGGGTCCTCTCCTGGGGCTACACCTTC. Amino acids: CATSSPNLGTGVLSWGYTF.